Following are 32 T cell receptor beta chains from one sample sequenced in a study of vaccination and CD4 T cells after COVID-19. The antigens of these receptors remain unknown. The study sequenced cultured CD4+ T cell DNA using the Oncomine TCR Beta short-read assay. TCRdb reanalysed the PCR reads using MiXCR and keeps one entry per CDR3 protein. The repertoire holds about 13,000 distinct CDR3 sequences, with 50% to 60% as singletons. This sample's treatment: approximately nine-day PBMC culture with coronavirus spike peptide pools or control peptides (ViraFEST assay). The source material was cultured CD4+ T cells from blood, sampled after SARS-CoV-2 vaccination. All receptors come from a human donor with COVID-19.

The CDR3: CSAQGTGGNQPQHF. CDR3 nucleotide sequence: TGCAGTGCGCAGGGGACAGGGGGCAATCAGCCCCAGCATTTT. The chain joins TRBV20-1 to TRBJ1-5; 10 nucleotides match TRBD1. This CDR3 comprises 14 residues. CDR1 is DFQATT and CDR2 is SNEGSKA in the germline V gene (reference sequence). J gave up 2 bases and V 6 bases, and 4 bases lay outside the gene matches.

This rearrangement joins TRBV20-1 to TRBJ1-6; possibly TRBD1 for D (5 bases). Between the trimmed V and J ends, which lost 6 bases and 5 bases, there was a span of 11 bases. Germline V gene data show CDR1 as DFQATT and CDR2 as SNEGSKA (reference sequence). This CDR3 spans 13 amino acids. The CDR3 here is CSAVGDNNSPLHF. The DNA for the CDR3 is TGCAGTGCGGTGGGGGATAATAATTCACCCCTCCACTTT.

This clonotype was counted only a few times. The chain recombines TRBV20-1 with TRBJ1-5; D is perhaps TRBD1 (5 bases). Trimming took 3 bases from V and 3 from J, leaving 12 bases between them. This CDR3 contains 14 residues. Germline CDR1 DFQATT, CDR2 SNEGSKA (reference sequence). CDR3 DNA: TGCAGTGCTAGTCCGGGGGTCAACAATCAGCCCCAGCATTTT. Protein sequence: CSASPGVNNQPQHF.

A few counts support this clonotype. The J gene is TRBJ2-5, the V gene TRBV7-2, with 13 positions matching TRBD2. The CDR3 consists of 14 residues. Per the germline V gene, CDR1 is SGHTA and CDR2 is FQGNSA. Germline trimming cut 5 bases from V and 4 bases from J; bases unmatched to any gene: 1. In DNA form, the CDR3 reads TGTGCCAGCAGCCGGACTAGCGGGGGAGAGACCCAGTACTTC. Residues: CASSRTSGGETQYF. Together with reference TRBV7-2 and TRBJ2-5, the CDR3 gives the full variable domain: GAGVSQSPSNKVTEKGKDVELRCDPISGHTALYWYRQSLGQGLEFLIYFQGNSAPDKSGLPSDRFSAERTGGSVSTLTIQRTQQEDSAVYLCASSRTSGGETQYFGPGTRLLVL.

The chain combines TRBV7-2 with TRBJ2-1; 9 bases are a match to TRBD2. The CDR3 length is 15 residues. The J segment lost 6 bases and the V segment lost 5 bases, leaving 8 bases of the junction unmatched. In germline, CDR1 is SGHTA, CDR2 FQGNSA. CDR3 sequence: CASSPWTSVVNEQFF. The CDR3, as DNA: TGTGCCAGCAGCCCTTGGACTAGCGTGGTCAATGAGCAGTTCTTC.

This clonotype was picked up a small number of times. The chain joins TRBV24-1 to TRBJ1-6, with D possibly matching TRBD1 (5 bases). Looked up from germline, CDR1 is KGHDR and CDR2 is SFDVKD. The CDR3 is 13 amino acids. Trimming took 5 bases from V and 11 from J, leaving 12 bases between them. The CDR3 DNA reads TGTGCCACCAGTGTCAGGGAGAGACCACCCCTCCACTTT. It yields the protein CATSVRERPPLHF.

The chain links TRBV2 to TRBJ1-6; TRBD1 is a possible D gene (6 bases). V was cut by 7 bases and J by 5 bases, with 18 bases left in between. The CDR3 has 16 amino acids. Germline V gene lookup returns CDR1 SNHLY and CDR2 FYNNEI. CDR3: CASNLRGGRDNSPLHF. The CDR3 DNA reads TGTGCCAGCAACTTAAGGGGGGGAAGGGATAATTCACCCCTCCACTTT.

The chain carries TRBV2 and TRBJ1-2, with D tentatively TRBD1 (6 bases). This CDR3 has 12 amino acids. The V end lost 4 bases, the J end lost 8 bases, and 11 bases lay between the germline ends. CDR1 is SNHLY and CDR2 is FYNNEI in the germline V gene. The CDR3 here is CASSVWGGGYTF. The CDR3 DNA reads TGTGCCAGCAGTGTTTGGGGGGGCGGCTACACCTTC.

The chain has TRBV7-2 and TRBJ1-5; D call uncertain. Germline loops: CDR1 SGHTA, CDR2 FQGNSA. This CDR3 is built from 14 residues. Trimming removed 3 bases from V and 7 bases from J, with 13 bases in between. The CDR3: CASSFVGYGQPQHF. CDR3 coding DNA: TGTGCCAGCAGCTTCGTGGGTTACGGGCAGCCCCAGCATTTT.

The V gene is TRBV6-1, the J gene TRBJ1-3; 7 positions match TRBD1. After removal of 6 bases from V and 3 bases from J, the junction contained 8 bases not matched to a gene. Germline-derived CDR1 and CDR2 are MNHNS and SASEGT. This CDR3 region has 15 residues. The CDR3 coding sequence is TGTGCCAGCAGAAAACAGGGGAGAGGTGGAAACACCATATATTTT. This encodes CASRKQGRGGNTIYF.

The chain couples TRBV7-2 to TRBJ2-3; TRBD2 matches at 7 bases. The germline V gene encodes CDR1 SGHTA and CDR2 FQGNSA. V was clipped by 6 bases and J by 2 bases; unmatched bases: 5. The CDR3 has 14 residues. CDR3 region: CASRDGGSTDTQYF. CDR3 nucleotides: TGTGCCAGCAGAGACGGGGGGTCCACAGATACGCAGTATTTT.

This clonotype has only a few counts. The chain joins TRBV20-1 to TRBJ2-5; 10 bases line up with TRBD2. Germline V gene lookup returns CDR1 DFQATT and CDR2 SNEGSKA (reference sequence). The CDR3 consists of 13 residues. Unmatched junction bases numbered 3, after V lost 3 bases and J lost 5 bases. CDR3: CSARVAGGETQYF. The DNA for the CDR3 is TGCAGTGCTAGGGTAGCGGGGGGTGAGACCCAGTACTTC.

In its sample, this clonotype was seen a few times. V usage is TRBV21-1 and J usage is TRBJ1-6; TRBD1 is taken as the D call from the table, unchecked against the DNA. TRBV21-1 is an annotated pseudogene. The CDR3 is made up of 13 amino acids. The CDR3 bases are TGTGCCAGCAGCAAGGACTGGGGTTCACCCCTCCACTTT. Translating it yields CASSKDWGSPLHF.

The chain combines TRBV4-2 with TRBJ2-3; TRBD2 might be the D (7 bases). Germline-derived CDR1 and CDR2 are LGHNA and YNFKEQ. Trimming cost V 5 bases and J 5 bases, with 20 bases left between them. This CDR3 contains 16 residues. Written as DNA, the CDR3 is TGTGCCAGCAGCATAGGGGGGGGTATAAGGGTAGATACGCAGTATTTT. This encodes CASSIGGGIRVDTQYF.

This clonotype was counted once. The CDR3 region is CASSPPTGHNQPQHF. CDR3 in DNA: TGTGCCAGCAGTCCCCCGACAGGACACAATCAGCCCCAGCATTTT. The J gene is TRBJ1-5, the V gene TRBV28; D is possibly TRBD1 (6 bases). In germline, CDR1 is MDHEN, CDR2 SYDVKM. Trimming removed 5 bases from V and 3 bases from J, with 14 bases in between. The CDR3 extends over 15 amino acids. Full variable domain (outside the CDR3, taken from reference TRBV28 and TRBJ1-5): DVKVTQSSRYLVKRTGEKVFLECVQDMDHENMFWYRQDPGLGLRLIYFSYDVKMKEKGDIPEGYSVSREKKERFSLILESASTNQTSMYLCASSPPTGHNQPQHFGDGTRLSIL.

The V gene is TRBV5-6, the J gene TRBJ1-1; D is perhaps TRBD1 (5 bases). Deletions cut 2 bases from V and 2 bases from J, with 13 bases between. The CDR3 length is 15 residues. Germline V gene lookup returns CDR1 SGHDT and CDR2 YYEEEE. The CDR3 nucleotides read TGTGCCAGCAGCTTCGCCGGGGCGGGAAACACTGAAGCTTTCTTT. Protein product: CASSFAGAGNTEAFF.

The gene calls are TRBV6-4 and TRBJ1-1, with D possibly matching TRBD1 (6 bases). V lost 4 bases and J lost 7, with 10 bases in between. The CDR3 consists of 12 residues. CDR1 MRHNA and CDR2 SNTAGT come from the germline V gene. In DNA, the CDR3 is TGTGCCAGCAGTGGGGGGCAGGGTGAAGCTTTCTTT. It is translated as CASSGGQGEAFF.

The table lists this clonotype with a count of one. This chain uses TRBV12-3 or TRBV12-4 with TRBJ1-2; a possible D gene is TRBD1 (5 bases). The CDR3 contains 11 residues. Trimming removed 5 bases at V and 8 bases at J, with 9 bases between. CDR3 coding DNA: TGTGCCAGCAGTCAGGGTCGCGGCTACACCTTC. This gives the protein CASSQGRGYTF.

This clonotype appeared a few times. This rearrangement joins TRBV6-5 to TRBJ2-5; 10 nucleotides match TRBD1. V was clipped by 2 bases and J by 5 bases; unmatched bases: 11. CDR1 is MNHEY, CDR2 SVGAGI, per germline. CDR3 size: 17 residues. The CDR3 coding sequence is TGTGCCAGCAGTTACGGACGACGGACAGGGGGTTTGGAGACCCAGTACTTC. Protein sequence: CASSYGRRTGGLETQYF.

As regards this clonotype: No conserved phenylalanine or tryptophan ends this CDR3, so it is likely a read error. The chain recombines TRBV2 with TRBJ2-2; 11 bases are shared with TRBD2. The CDR3 is made up of 17 amino acids. The junction had 5 bases not matched to a gene; V was cut back by 4 bases and J by 1 base. The germline CDR1 and CDR2 sequences are SNHLY and FYNNEI. CDR3 DNA sequence: TGTGCCAGCAGTGCCCAGGGACTAGCGGTGAACACCGGGGAGCTGTTTTCT. It codes for CASSAQGLAVNTGELFS.

The V and J genes are TRBV6-5 and TRBJ1-1, with D perhaps TRBD1 (5 bases). The ends were cut back, 0 bases at V and 0 bases at J, with 14 bases in the middle. Germline V gene lookup returns CDR1 MNHEY and CDR2 SVGAGI. The CDR3 spans 17 residues. CDR3 protein: CASSYSGVVGLNTEAFF. In nucleotides, the CDR3 is TGTGCCAGCAGTTACTCAGGGGTGGTTGGGTTGAACACTGAAGCTTTCTTT.

This chain connects TRBV5-4 to TRBJ2-1; tentatively, D is TRBD1 (6 bases). CDR3 length: 15 residues. CDR1 SGHNT and CDR2 YYREEE come from the germline V gene (reference sequence). V was cut by 1 base and J by 5 bases, with 13 bases left in between. CDR3 protein: CASSLYRAPDNEQFF. The CDR3 bases are TGTGCCAGCAGCTTGTACAGGGCACCCGACAATGAGCAGTTCTTC. Combining the CDR3 with reference TRBV5-4 and TRBJ2-1 gives the whole variable domain ETGVTQSPTHLIKTRGQQVTLRCSSQSGHNTVSWYQQALGQGPQFIFQYYREEENGRGNFPPRFSGLQFPNYSSELNVNALELDDSALYLCASSLYRAPDNEQFFGPGTRLTVL.

The J gene is TRBJ1-6, the V gene TRBV19; 10 bases agree with TRBD1. The CDR3 covers 16 residues. V lost 3 bases to trimming and J lost 9 bases; unmatched junction nucleotides: 8. Germline V gives CDR1 LNHDA, CDR2 SQIVND (reference sequence). The CDR3 DNA is TGTGCCAGTAGTATGACAGGGGGCGCCCCCAGTTCACCCCTCCACTTT. This gives the protein CASSMTGGAPSSPLHF.

This clonotype was seen a few times. The chain has TRBV7-2 and TRBJ2-3, with 10 positions matching TRBD2. After removal of 5 bases from V and 2 bases from J, the junction contained 7 bases not matched to a gene. CDR1 is SGHTA, CDR2 FQGNSA, per germline. CDR3 length: 16 residues. The CDR3 region is CASSRTSGTYTDTQYF. The DNA for the CDR3 is TGTGCCAGCAGCAGGACTAGCGGAACCTACACAGATACGCAGTATTTT.

The J gene is TRBJ2-7, the V gene TRBV20-1; perhaps TRBD2 as D (7 bases). CDR1 DFQATT and CDR2 SNEGSKA come from the germline V gene (reference sequence). The CDR3 has 13 amino acids. The ends were cut back, 4 bases at V and 5 bases at J, with 15 bases in the middle. CDR3 sequence (DNA): TGCAGTGCTACTCGGGGGGCCCTGGACGAGCAGTACTTC. Translation gives CSATRGALDEQYF.

The chain has TRBV5-1 and TRBJ1-2; D is unclear. V lost 0 bases, J lost 6 bases, and 18 bases lay in between. CDR1 and CDR2 from the germline V gene are SGHRS and YFSETQ. The length of the CDR3 is 16 residues. Written as DNA, the CDR3 is TGCGCCAGCAGCTTGGCCCCCCTGGGGTTGGGAAATGGCTACACCTTC. The encoded protein is CASSLAPLGLGNGYTF.

Points on this clonotype: Compared with germline, one end of the junction differs, possibly owing to a read error. This chain joins TRBV7-3 and TRBJ1-2, with TRBD1 matching 7 bases. This CDR3 comprises 13 residues. Per germline, CDR1 SGHTA and CDR2 FQGTGA. This CDR3 reads CASSYRGDYGHTF. The CDR3 bases are TGTGCCAGCAGCTACAGGGGAGACTATGGCCACACCTTC.

The J gene is TRBJ2-7, the V gene TRBV7-2; weak D call: TRBD1 (6 bases). Trimming removed 2 bases at V and 1 base at J, with 12 bases between. CDR1 and CDR2 (germline): SGHTA, FQGNSA. The CDR3 is 15 amino acids. The CDR3 is CASSLRTEISYEQYF. The CDR3 DNA reads TGTGCCAGCAGCTTAAGGACAGAGATTTCCTACGAGCAGTACTTC.

This CDR3 reads CSTHRGSPINTEAFF. For the CDR3, the DNA is TGCAGCACCCATCGTGGCAGTCCGATTAACACTGAAGCTTTCTTT. The chain uses TRBV20-1 and TRBJ1-1; D is unresolved. The CDR3 covers 15 residues. Per germline, CDR1 DFQATT and CDR2 SNEGSKA (reference sequence).

The genes are TRBV2 and TRBJ1-1; 8 nucleotides align to TRBD1. The J segment lost 2 bases and the V segment lost 2 bases, leaving 1 base of the junction unmatched. The CDR3 is 14 amino acids. The germline CDR1 and CDR2 sequences are SNHLY and FYNNEI. The chain's CDR3 is CASSESGGNTEAFF. CDR3 DNA sequence: TGTGCCAGCAGTGAATCAGGGGGCAACACTGAAGCTTTCTTT.

V and J are TRBV11-3 and TRBJ2-4; 7 bases are a match to TRBD1. Unmatched junction bases numbered 8, after V lost 5 bases and J lost 1 base. CDR1 and CDR2 (germline): SGHNT, YENEEA. This CDR3 is 16 amino acids long. In nucleotides, the CDR3 is TGTGCCAGCAGCACAGGGGACCTCTGGGCCAAAAACATTCAGTACTTC. Its translation is CASSTGDLWAKNIQYF.

The chain uses TRBV6-5 and TRBJ1-5, with no clear D. The CDR3 length is 13 residues. Per germline, CDR1 MNHEY and CDR2 SVGAGI. The V end was cut by 2 bases, the J end by 3 bases, with 5 bases between. The DNA for the CDR3 is TGTGCCAGCAGTTACGGGGACAATCAGCCCCAGCATTTT. This sequence encodes CASSYGDNQPQHF.